This note documents a single T cell receptor beta chain sequence. Its antigen is not known. This sample was included in a study of T cell responses to AZD1222 COVID-19 vaccine. The study's findings and limits: With two AZD1222 doses given, Spike-specific TCR breadth and depth both rose.

CDR1 is LGHDT and CDR2 is YNNKEL in the germline V gene (reference sequence). J gave up 0 bases and V 2 bases, and 1 base lay outside the gene matches. This CDR3 has 16 residues. Only in-frame clones appear in the TCRdb table, and some are missing; sequencing was by immunoSEQ multiplex PCR. The sample records 95,000 to 110,000 clones, approximately 86% being singletons. This specimen consisted of peripheral blood, obtained 28 days after the second dose of the MenACWY control vaccine. The receptor comes from an adult who received the MenACWY meningococcal vaccine as a control. The chain carries TRBV3-1 (or the pseudogene TRBV3-2) and TRBJ2-3; 11 bases align to TRBD2. CDR3 in amino acids: CASSQLAGGSTDTQYF. The CDR3 coding sequence is TGTGCCAGCAGCCAATTAGCGGGGGGGAGCACAGATACGCAGTATTTT.